This TCR beta chain was recovered during a study of T cell responses to AZD1222 COVID-19 vaccine. TCRdb's copy holds only in-frame clones and misses some; the assay was immunoSEQ multiplex PCR. The sample gives 100,000 to 150,000 clones, more than 90% of which show up once; under 2% is in the top ten. This clone was detected only a few times. Its target is not known. Trimming removed 1 base at V and 7 bases at J, with 14 bases between. This CDR3 is built from 16 residues. Germline CDR1 is MNHNS and CDR2 is SASEGT. Study results and caveats: Sampling captured repertoires only after the peak T cell response.

The receptor's source is an adult who received the AZD1222 COVID-19 vaccine. Sequenced material: peripheral blood, taken 28 days after the second AZD1222 dose. The chain couples TRBV6-1 to TRBJ1-6; D unclear. Written as DNA, the CDR3 is TGTGCCAGCAGTGAAGAACCAGGATTTTACAATTCACCCCTCCACTTT. It encodes CASSEEPGFYNSPLHF.